The next 22 T cell receptor beta chains were all read from a single sample in a study of T cells after yellow fever vaccination. TCRdb used MiXCR to reprocess the 5' RACE reads, holding one entry per CDR3 protein. The top ten hold around 15% of the sample, which has approximately 610,000 distinct CDR3 sequences, about a sixth seen once. The starting material was PBMCs, obtained 5 to 6 days after the first yellow fever vaccination. Source of these receptors: a man aged 18 to 35 who received the YFV17D yellow fever vaccine.

This clonotype occurred many times. V is TRBV7-6 and J is TRBJ2-1; a possible D gene is TRBD2 (6 bases). V gave up 1 base and J gave up 12 bases, with 19 bases separating them. The CDR3 length is 15 residues. The germline gives CDR1 SGHVS, CDR2 FNYEAQ. This chain's CDR3 is CASSLERGGLDRQFF. CDR3 nucleotides: TGTGCCAGCAGCTTAGAAAGAGGAGGGCTTGACCGGCAGTTCTTC.

This clonotype was observed a few times. A read error may explain this, as a much larger clone is one base away. The chain has TRBV6-2 or TRBV6-3 and TRBJ2-2; D gene uncertain. V was cut by 2 bases and J by 4 bases, with 5 bases left in between. CDR1 is MNHEY and CDR2 is SVGEGT in the germline V gene. The CDR3 sequence is 13 residues long. As DNA, the CDR3 is TGTGCCAGCAGTTACAGGGTCACCGGGGAGCTGTTTTTT. Its protein is CASSYRVTGELFF.

This clonotype has more than one count but fewer than ten. The chain uses TRBV25-1 and TRBJ2-2; TRBD2 matches at 8 bases. Germline trimming cut 3 bases from V and 2 bases from J; bases unmatched to any gene: 2. This CDR3 region has 15 residues. CDR1 and CDR2 (germline): MGHDK, SYGVNS. For the CDR3, the DNA is TGTGCCAGCAGTGAGACTAGCGCCAACACCGGGGAGCTGTTTTTT. Encoded protein: CASSETSANTGELFF. Complete variable domain (other parts from reference TRBV25-1 and TRBJ2-2): EADIYQTPRYLVIGTGKKITLECSQTMGHDKMYWYQQDPGMELHLIHYSYGVNSTEKGDLSSESTVSRIRTEHFPLTLESARPSHTSQYLCASSETSANTGELFFGEGSRLTVL.

The chain links TRBV7-9 to TRBJ2-7; tentatively, D is TRBD2 (5 bases). The CDR3 runs to 13 residues. The V end was cut by 4 bases, the J end by 5 bases, with 12 bases between. The V gene's germline CDR1 is SEHNR and CDR2 FQNEAQ (reference sequence). The CDR3 protein is CASSSSGSDEQYF. DNA of the CDR3: TGTGCCAGCAGCTCGTCTGGTAGCGACGAGCAGTACTTC.

This clonotype has at least ten counts. The chain employs TRBV12-3 or TRBV12-4 and TRBJ1-1; D unresolved. Trimming pared 0 bases from V and 7 bases from J, leaving 9 bases between. This CDR3 contains 13 residues. This CDR3 is CASSLALSREAFF. The CDR3 region has the DNA TGTGCCAGCAGTTTAGCGCTTAGTCGTGAAGCTTTCTTT.

A single count supports this clonotype. V and J are TRBV14 and TRBJ1-1; no firm D call. Trimming removed 5 bases at V and 0 bases at J, with 22 bases between. The CDR3 covers 18 residues. Germline V gene data show CDR1 as SGHDN and CDR2 as FVKESK. Here the CDR3 DNA reads TGTGCCAGCAGCTCTAGGTGGGCAGGCGGATACATGAACACTGAAGCTTTCTTT. It codes for CASSSRWAGGYMNTEAFF.

The rearrangement joins TRBV11-2 to TRBJ1-3; D not resolved. From germline, CDR1 is SGHAT and CDR2 FQNNGV. Trimming pared 4 bases from V and 0 bases from J, leaving 16 bases between. The CDR3 is made up of 17 amino acids. The CDR3 sequence is CASSSLRRGSSGNTIYF. The CDR3 coding sequence is TGTGCCAGCAGCTCACTAAGGCGGGGATCCTCTGGAAACACCATATATTTT.

This clonotype was observed a handful of times. This rearrangement joins TRBV12-3 or TRBV12-4 to TRBJ1-3, with D hard to call. The CDR3 extends over 14 amino acids. V was trimmed by 3 bases and J by 3 bases, leaving 9 bases between them. Here the CDR3 DNA reads TGTGCCAGCAGTTTGCGCGGGGTTGGAAACACCATATATTTT. Translation gives CASSLRGVGNTIYF.

The chain employs TRBV5-1 and TRBJ2-3; 8 nucleotides align to TRBD1. V gave up 7 bases and J gave up 0 bases; unmatched junction bases: 4. Germline CDR1 is SGHRS and CDR2 is YFSETQ. The CDR3 consists of 14 residues. The CDR3 loop reads CASGNRGSTDTQYF. The CDR3 DNA is TGCGCCAGCGGAAACAGGGGGAGCACAGATACGCAGTATTTT.

This clonotype has more than one count but fewer than ten. The rearrangement links TRBV5-1 to TRBJ2-1; 8 positions match TRBD2. The germline V gene encodes CDR1 SGHRS and CDR2 YFSETQ. With 4 bases clipped from V and 7 bases from J, the junction kept 16 bases outside the gene matches. The CDR3 is made up of 17 amino acids. The CDR3 sequence is CASSADLGLVKGNEQFF. CDR3 coding DNA: TGCGCCAGCAGCGCTGACCTGGGACTAGTCAAAGGGAATGAGCAGTTCTTC. Based on the CDR3 plus reference TRBV5-1 and TRBJ2-1, the full variable domain is KAGVTQTPRYLIKTRGQQVTLSCSPISGHRSVSWYQQTPGQGLQFLFEYFSETQRNKGNFPGRFSGRQFSNSRSEMNVSTLELGDSALYLCASSADLGLVKGNEQFFGPGTRLTVL.

This clonotype was observed a few times. The V call is TRBV6-2 or TRBV6-3, the J call TRBJ2-1; 9 bases agree with TRBD2. V lost 5 bases to trimming and J lost 4 bases; unmatched junction nucleotides: 3. The CDR3 length is 14 residues. Germline lookup yields CDR1 MNHEY and CDR2 SVGEGT. The CDR3 protein is CASSNLAGYNEQFF. The CDR3 DNA reads TGTGCCAGCAGTAACCTAGCGGGGTACAATGAGCAGTTCTTC.

V is TRBV7-2 and J is TRBJ2-7, with D perhaps matching TRBD1 (5 bases). Germline CDR1 and CDR2: SGHTA and FQGNSA. The CDR3 is made up of 13 amino acids. Trimming stripped 4 bases from V and 3 bases from J, with 10 bases between. Written as DNA, the CDR3 is TGTGCCAGCAGCTCGGCCAGGGTCTACGAGCAGTACTTC. It codes for CASSSARVYEQYF.

This clonotype has a handful of counts. The chain links TRBV28 to TRBJ1-6; D perhaps matches TRBD1 (5 bases). The CDR3 runs 13 residues. The germline V gene has CDR1 MDHEN and CDR2 SYDVKM. Between the trimmed V and J ends, which lost 2 bases and 9 bases, there was a span of 8 bases. CDR3 DNA: TGTGCCAGCAGTTTAGCTGGGACTTCACCCCTCCACTTT. It encodes CASSLAGTSPLHF.

The chain carries TRBV5-1 and TRBJ1-2, with D hard to call. V lost 0 bases, J lost 3 bases, and 12 bases lay in between. The CDR3 runs 15 residues. From germline, CDR1 is SGHRS and CDR2 YFSETQ. The CDR3 DNA is TGCGCCAGCAGCTTGGATTCAACACTGTACTATGGCTACACCTTC. Residues: CASSLDSTLYYGYTF.

This clonotype has a handful of counts. The genes are TRBV11-2 and TRBJ2-2, with 7 nucleotides matching TRBD1. Germline CDR1 and CDR2: SGHAT and FQNNGV. J was trimmed by 6 bases and V by 6 bases; bases with no gene match: 13. The CDR3 runs to 16 residues. The CDR3 reads CASSLSLGGDPGELFF. For the CDR3, the DNA is TGTGCCAGCAGTCTTTCTTTAGGGGGCGATCCCGGGGAGCTGTTTTTT.

This clonotype was detected only a few times. This chain links TRBV7-2 with TRBJ2-3; D unclear. Per the germline V gene, CDR1 is SGHTA and CDR2 is FQGNSA. CDR3 length: 14 residues. The V end lost 7 bases, the J end lost 3 bases, and 14 bases lay between the germline ends. The CDR3: CASTPPPTTDTQYF. In DNA, the CDR3 is TGTGCCAGCACCCCACCCCCCACGACAGATACGCAGTATTTT.

V usage is TRBV3-1 and J usage is TRBJ1-1; no definite D call. CDR3 length: 14 amino acids. V was cut by 1 base and J by 2 bases, with 8 bases left in between. Germline loops: CDR1 LGHDT, CDR2 YNNKEL (reference sequence). The CDR3 nucleotides are TGTGCCAGCAGCCAAGCCGCACCTAACACTGAAGCTTTCTTT. Encoded protein: CASSQAAPNTEAFF.

V usage is TRBV20-1 and J usage is TRBJ2-7, with D possibly matching TRBD1 (6 bases). The CDR3 extends over 12 amino acids. CDR1 DFQATT and CDR2 SNEGSKA come from the germline V gene (reference sequence). Trimming stripped 4 bases from V and 5 bases from J, with 12 bases between. The CDR3 bases are TGCAGTGCTACGGACAGCGTTGACGAGCAGTACTTC. This codes for CSATDSVDEQYF.

The chain carries TRBV4-2 and TRBJ2-3; 9 bases fit TRBD2. This CDR3 region has 18 residues. V was clipped by 1 base and J by 4 bases; unmatched bases: 12. Germline values: CDR1 LGHNA, CDR2 YNFKEQ. CDR3 region: CASSQAAGGIGVADTQYF. The CDR3 coding sequence is TGTGCCAGCAGCCAAGCGGCGGGGGGGATCGGTGTGGCAGATACGCAGTATTTT.

This chain links TRBV12-3 or TRBV12-4 with TRBJ1-1; possibly TRBD1 for D (5 bases). The CDR3 has 16 residues. V lost 5 bases to trimming and J lost 7 bases, with 23 bases between them. The CDR3 sequence: CASSEVRRAGMSEAFF. CDR3 DNA sequence: TGTGCCAGCAGTGAAGTGAGGAGGGCAGGGATGAGTGAAGCTTTCTTT.

The genes are TRBV7-2 and TRBJ2-3; D unresolved. In germline, CDR1 is SGHTA, CDR2 FQGNSA. The CDR3 runs 15 residues. V was cut by 3 bases and J by 0 bases, with 10 bases left in between. CDR3 coding DNA: TGTGCCAGCAGCTTGTTCGAGAGCAGCACAGATACGCAGTATTTT. This translates into CASSLFESSTDTQYF.

This clonotype was counted between two and nine times. This sequence joins TRBV20-1 and TRBJ2-7; TRBD2 matches 7 bases. V trimming: 3 bases; J trimming: 1 base; junction bases outside the gene matches: 6. This CDR3 contains 14 residues. The V gene's germline CDR1 is DFQATT and CDR2 SNEGSKA (reference sequence). CDR3 sequence reads: CSASKKRESYEQYV. DNA of the CDR3: TGCAGTGCTAGTAAGAAGCGGGAATCCTACGAGCAGTACGTC.